The sequence of this T cell receptor beta chain was determined in a study of blood T cell repertoires in COVID-19. This CDR3 comprises 14 residues. V lost 0 bases and J lost 4, with 10 bases in between. Looked up from germline, CDR1 is SGHDT and CDR2 is YYEEEE. TCRdb's copy holds only in-frame clones and misses some; the assay was immunoSEQ multiplex PCR. The table includes about 150,000 clones, 70% to 85% detected once. V usage is TRBV5-6 and J usage is TRBJ1-2; no firm D call. The source of this sequence is a woman aged 50 to 65 with acute or convalescent COVID-19. Sequencing was performed on peripheral blood. The CDR3 is CASSLAQAPYGYTF. CDR3 DNA sequence: TGTGCCAGCAGCTTGGCCCAGGCACCCTATGGCTACACCTTC.